This paragraph reports one TCR beta chain. Before they underwent DNA extraction, samples held roughly 0.9-10 million cryopreserved PBMC. The V and J ends lost 4 bases and 2 bases respectively, with 15 bases between them. CDR3 length: 16 amino acids. CDR1 and CDR2 (germline): SGDLS, YYNGEE. The sample originates from a study of long-term antiretroviral therapy in people with HIV. This was the immunoSEQ v3.0 assay at survey level. Using immunoSEQ multiplex PCR, the repertoire was profiled, and TCRdb retains in-frame clones only, with some absent. The sample lists 35,000 or so clones; roughly 80% were seen once.

The chain carries TRBV9 and TRBJ1-4, with a tentative D call TRBD1 (5 bases). This TCR was sampled from a man younger than 35 with HIV. Sequencing used unsorted PBMCs, obtained 0.4 years before starting antiretroviral therapy. CDR3 nucleotides: TGTGCCAGCAGCCCTGGGCGGGGGAACACTAATGAAAAACTGTTTTTT. It encodes CASSPGRGNTNEKLFF.